This TCR beta chain was recovered during a study of control samples from healthy donors and cancer patients. This table comes from immunoSEQ multiplex PCR, and its TCRdb copy is limited to in-frame clones, with some not included. The table has over 120,000 clones, 90% to 95% seen once; the top ten hold 13% to 15%. The sample was PBMCs. This sequence originates from a man aged 55 to 70 with colorectal cancer.

This CDR3 reads CASSLAPTPNREDTQYF. In DNA form, the CDR3 reads TGTGCCAGCAGCTTAGCGCCAACGCCGAATCGGGAAGATACGCAGTATTTT. V usage is TRBV7-8 and J usage is TRBJ2-3; maybe TRBD2 (5 bases). With 0 bases removed from V and 5 bases from J, the gap between germline ends came to 18 bases. The CDR3 is 17 amino acids. The germline V gene has CDR1 SGHVS and CDR2 FQNEAQ.